The 10 T cell receptor beta chains below all came from one sample that was sequenced in a study of prognosis after radiotherapy for stage I lung cancer. Two rounds of multiplex PCR amplified TCR beta CDR3 from genomic DNA. Round-one PCR had primers specific to each TRBV and TRBJ gene. TCRdb re-called the multiplex PCR reads through MiXCR, storing one row per CDR3 protein. This sample has 20,000 to 30,000 distinct CDR3 sequences, with approximately 44% found just once. This material consisted of PBMCs, taken before or after stereotactic body radiation therapy (not recorded which). These receptors all come from a donor aged 50 or older with non-small cell lung cancer.

This clonotype was observed many times. The chain has TRBV30 and TRBJ1-5; possibly TRBD1 for D (5 bases). CDR3 size: 17 residues. Germline lookup yields CDR1 GTSNPN and CDR2 SVGIG (reference sequence). V shed 4 bases and J shed 0 bases, with 19 bases lying between them. This CDR3 reads CAWIRTNTKISNQPQHF. In DNA form, the CDR3 reads TGTGCCTGGATAAGGACAAACACAAAGATTAGCAATCAGCCCCAGCATTTT. The variable domain in full, with the rest retrieved from reference TRBV30 and TRBJ1-5, is SQTIHQWPATLVQPVGSPLSLECTVEGTSNPNLYWYRQAAGRGLQLLFYSVGIGQISSEVPQNLSASRPQDRQFILSSKKLLLSDSGFYLCAWIRTNTKISNQPQHFGDGTRLSIL.

Many counts were recorded for this clonotype. The gene calls are TRBV12-3 or TRBV12-4 and TRBJ1-5, with TRBD1 matching over 10 bases. There are 15 residues in the CDR3. The J segment lost 8 bases and the V segment lost 8 bases, leaving 12 bases of the junction unmatched. CDR3 coding DNA: TGTGCCAGCGGCACCGGGACAGGGGATTTTGAGCCCCAGCATTTT. Protein sequence: CASGTGTGDFEPQHF.

This clonotype was detected ten times or more. The chain joins TRBV6-2 or TRBV6-3 to TRBJ2-5, with no clear D. Germline values: CDR1 MNHEY, CDR2 SVGEGT. CDR3 length: 11 amino acids. Trimming removed 5 bases from V and 2 bases from J, with 3 bases in between. CDR3 in amino acids: CASSQQETQYF. The CDR3 bases are TGTGCCAGCAGTCAACAAGAGACCCAGTACTTC.

Ten or more counts support this clonotype. V gene TRBV6-4 combines with J gene TRBJ1-6; no definite D call. V shed 5 bases and J shed 4 bases, with 15 bases lying between them. The CDR3 is made up of 16 amino acids. Germline-derived CDR1 and CDR2 are MRHNA and SNTAGT. In nucleotides, the CDR3 is TGTGCCAGCAGTTCTAAGGTTTCGGGGTATAATTCACCCCTCCACTTT. Its translation is CASSSKVSGYNSPLHF.

The gene calls are TRBV7-2 and TRBJ2-7, with 10 bases matching TRBD2. CDR1 SGHTA and CDR2 FQGNSA come from the germline V gene. This CDR3 has 14 amino acids. Germline trimming cut 5 bases from V and 4 bases from J; bases unmatched to any gene: 5. The CDR3 DNA sequence: TGTGCCAGCAGCAAAACTAGCGGGACTTACGAGCAGTACTTC. It yields the protein CASSKTSGTYEQYF.

This clonotype was detected a few times. The chain carries TRBV30 and TRBJ1-2; D uncertain. V lost 1 base and J lost 4, with 10 bases in between. From germline, CDR1 is GTSNPN and CDR2 SVGIG (reference sequence). The CDR3 runs to 13 residues. CDR3 sequence reads: CAWSESGLYGYTF. CDR3 in DNA: TGTGCCTGGAGTGAGTCGGGCCTCTATGGCTACACCTTC.

This clonotype came up many times. The gene calls are TRBV5-5 and TRBJ1-2, with a tentative D call TRBD1 (6 bases). CDR3 length: 13 residues. The germline CDR1 and CDR2 sequences are SGHKS and YYEKEE (reference sequence). V shed 4 bases and J shed 6 bases, with 13 bases lying between them. The CDR3 loop is CASSGVRGNGYTF. The CDR3 DNA sequence: TGTGCCAGCAGCGGGGTCAGGGGTAATGGCTACACCTTC.

The chain uses TRBV6-5 and TRBJ2-2; TRBD2 aligns across 7 bases. Germline CDR1 and CDR2: MNHEY and SVGAGI. The CDR3 extends over 19 amino acids. The V segment lost 0 bases and the J segment 5 bases; nucleotides outside the gene matches: 15. The CDR3 DNA sequence: TGTGCCAGCAGTTACTCACTGAGTGGACTAGTGTGCGGAACCGGGGAGCTGTTTTTT. Amino acids: CASSYSLSGLVCGTGELFF.

Notes on this clonotype: A single base separates this from a much larger clone, so it may be a read error. V usage is TRBV20-1 and J usage is TRBJ2-5; D possibly matches TRBD1 or TRBD2 (5 bases each). The V gene lost 6 bases and the J gene lost 7 bases, with 24 bases spanning the gap. CDR3 size: 15 residues. CDR1 DFQATT and CDR2 SNEGSKA come from the germline V gene (reference sequence). Here the CDR3 DNA reads TGCAGTGCCCCGCCCGTGGGACCCAGGAAGGGGACCCAGTACTTC. Translation gives CSAPPVGPRKGTQYF.

The table lists this clonotype with many counts. J is TRBJ2-7 and V is TRBV19, with TRBD2 matching 13 bases. The CDR3 is made up of 14 amino acids. In germline, CDR1 is LNHDA, CDR2 SQIVND (reference sequence). J lost 6 bases, V lost 3 bases, and 2 bases had no gene match. In DNA form, the CDR3 reads TGTGCCAGTAGTATTACTAGCGGGAGGGCCGAGCAGTACTTC. Translating gives CASSITSGRAEQYF.